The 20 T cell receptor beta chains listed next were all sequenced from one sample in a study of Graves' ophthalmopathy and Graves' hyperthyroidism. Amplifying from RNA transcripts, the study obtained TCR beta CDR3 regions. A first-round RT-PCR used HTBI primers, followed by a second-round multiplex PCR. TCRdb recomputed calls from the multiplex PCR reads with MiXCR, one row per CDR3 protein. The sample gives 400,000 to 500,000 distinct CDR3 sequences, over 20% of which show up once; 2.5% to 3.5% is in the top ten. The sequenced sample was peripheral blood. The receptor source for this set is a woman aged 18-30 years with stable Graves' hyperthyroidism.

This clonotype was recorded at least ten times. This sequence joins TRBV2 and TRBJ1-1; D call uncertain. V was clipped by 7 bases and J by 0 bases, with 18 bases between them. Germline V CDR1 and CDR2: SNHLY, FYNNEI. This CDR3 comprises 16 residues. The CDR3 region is CASTDPGVDLNTEAFF. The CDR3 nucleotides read TGTGCCAGCACGGACCCCGGGGTGGACTTGAACACTGAAGCTTTCTTT.

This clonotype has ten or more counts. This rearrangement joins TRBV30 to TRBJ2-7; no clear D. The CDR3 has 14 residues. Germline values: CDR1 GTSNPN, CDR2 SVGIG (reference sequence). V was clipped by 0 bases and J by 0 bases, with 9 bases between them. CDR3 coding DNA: TGTGCCTGGAGTGTAGAGGAAAGCTCCTACGAGCAGTACTTC. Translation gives CAWSVEESSYEQYF.

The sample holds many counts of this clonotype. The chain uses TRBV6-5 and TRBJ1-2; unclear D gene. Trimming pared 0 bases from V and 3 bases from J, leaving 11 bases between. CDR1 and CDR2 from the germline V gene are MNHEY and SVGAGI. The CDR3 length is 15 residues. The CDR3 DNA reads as TGTGCCAGCAGTTACTCCCGGGGTTTCCACTATGGCTACACCTTC. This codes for CASSYSRGFHYGYTF.

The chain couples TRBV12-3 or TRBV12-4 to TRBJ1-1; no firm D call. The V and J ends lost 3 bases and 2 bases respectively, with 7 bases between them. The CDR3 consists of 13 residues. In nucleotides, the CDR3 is TGTGCCAGCAGTTTCGCAATAAACACTGAAGCTTTCTTT. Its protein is CASSFAINTEAFF.

This CDR3 reads CASSNQVYGYTF. The CDR3 DNA reads TGTGCCAGTAGTAACCAGGTCTATGGCTACACCTTC. The J gene is TRBJ1-2, the V gene TRBV19; D gene uncertain. V gave up 4 bases and J gave up 4 bases, with 7 bases separating them. The germline gives CDR1 LNHDA, CDR2 SQIVND (reference sequence). This CDR3 region has 12 residues.

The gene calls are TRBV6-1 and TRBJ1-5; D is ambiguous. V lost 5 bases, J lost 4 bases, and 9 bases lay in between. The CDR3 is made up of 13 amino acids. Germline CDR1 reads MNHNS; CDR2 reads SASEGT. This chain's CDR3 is CASSRWLNQPQHF. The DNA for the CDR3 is TGTGCCAGCAGTCGTTGGCTGAATCAGCCCCAGCATTTT.

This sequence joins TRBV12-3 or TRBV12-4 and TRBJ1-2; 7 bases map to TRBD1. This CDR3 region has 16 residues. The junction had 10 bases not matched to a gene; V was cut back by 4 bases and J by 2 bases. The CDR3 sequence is CASSSKTGVLNYGYTF. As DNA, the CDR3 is TGTGCCAGCAGTTCCAAAACAGGGGTCCTGAACTATGGCTACACCTTC.

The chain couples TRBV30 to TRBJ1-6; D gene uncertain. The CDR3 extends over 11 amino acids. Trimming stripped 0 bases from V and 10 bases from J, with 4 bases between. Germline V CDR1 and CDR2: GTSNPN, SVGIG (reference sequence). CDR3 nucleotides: TGTGCCTGGAGTGTTCGATCACCCCTCCACTTT. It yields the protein CAWSVRSPLHF. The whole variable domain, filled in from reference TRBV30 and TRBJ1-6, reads SQTIHQWPATLVQPVGSPLSLECTVEGTSNPNLYWYRQAAGRGLQLLFYSVGIGQISSEVPQNLSASRPQDRQFILSSKKLLLSDSGFYLCAWSVRSPLHFGNGTRLTVT.

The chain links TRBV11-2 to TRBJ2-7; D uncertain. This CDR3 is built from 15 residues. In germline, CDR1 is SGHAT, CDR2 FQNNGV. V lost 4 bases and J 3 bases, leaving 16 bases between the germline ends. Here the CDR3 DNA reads TGTGCCAGCAGCTCTCGACTTACTAACTTCTACGAGCAGTACTTC. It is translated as CASSSRLTNFYEQYF.

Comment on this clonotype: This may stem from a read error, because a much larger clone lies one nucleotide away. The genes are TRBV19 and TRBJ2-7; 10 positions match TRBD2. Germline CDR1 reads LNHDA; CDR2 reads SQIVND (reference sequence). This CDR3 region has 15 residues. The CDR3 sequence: CASSTRLAGSYEQCF. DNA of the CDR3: TGTGCCAGTAGTACCAGACTAGCGGGCTCCTACGAGCAGTGCTTC.

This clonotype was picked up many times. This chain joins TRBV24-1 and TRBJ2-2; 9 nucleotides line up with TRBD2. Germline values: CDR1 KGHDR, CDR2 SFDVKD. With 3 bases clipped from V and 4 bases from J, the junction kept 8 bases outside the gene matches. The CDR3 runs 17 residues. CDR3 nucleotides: TGTGCCACCAGTGATCGGCGGGGGGGCCTAAGCACCGGGGAGCTGTTTTTT. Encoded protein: CATSDRRGGLSTGELFF.

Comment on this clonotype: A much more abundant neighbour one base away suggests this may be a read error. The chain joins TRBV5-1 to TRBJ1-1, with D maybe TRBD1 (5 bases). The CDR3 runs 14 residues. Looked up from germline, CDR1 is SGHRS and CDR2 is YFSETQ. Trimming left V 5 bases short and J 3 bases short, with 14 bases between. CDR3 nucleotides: TGCGCCAGCAGTAAGACAGTGGACTACACTGAAGCTTTCTTT. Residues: CASSKTVDYTEAFF.

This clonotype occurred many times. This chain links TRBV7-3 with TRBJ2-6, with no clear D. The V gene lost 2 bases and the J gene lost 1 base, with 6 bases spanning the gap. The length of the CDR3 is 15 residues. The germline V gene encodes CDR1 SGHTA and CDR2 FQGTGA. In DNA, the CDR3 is TGTGCCAGCAGCTTATGGGATTCTGGGGCCAACGTCCTGACTTTC. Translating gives CASSLWDSGANVLTF.

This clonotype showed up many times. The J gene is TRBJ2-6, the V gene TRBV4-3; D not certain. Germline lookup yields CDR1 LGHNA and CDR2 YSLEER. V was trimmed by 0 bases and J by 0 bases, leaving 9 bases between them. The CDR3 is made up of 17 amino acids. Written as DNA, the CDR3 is TGCGCCAGCAGCCAAGATTTCCGGTACTCTGGGGCCAACGTCCTGACTTTC. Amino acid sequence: CASSQDFRYSGANVLTF.

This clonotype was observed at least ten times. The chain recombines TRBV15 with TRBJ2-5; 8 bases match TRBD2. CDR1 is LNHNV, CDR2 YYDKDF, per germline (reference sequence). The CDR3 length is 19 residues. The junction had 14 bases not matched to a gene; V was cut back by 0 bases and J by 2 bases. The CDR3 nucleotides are TGTGCCACCAGCAGAGATCGTTTAGCGGGAAGGGGGGATCAAGAGACCCAGTACTTC. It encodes CATSRDRLAGRGDQETQYF.

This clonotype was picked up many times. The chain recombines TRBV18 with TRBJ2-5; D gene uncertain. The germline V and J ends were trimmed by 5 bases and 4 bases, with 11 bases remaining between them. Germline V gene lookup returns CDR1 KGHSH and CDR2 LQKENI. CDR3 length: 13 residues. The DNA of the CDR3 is TGTGCCAGCTCATTGCCAGTGGGAGAGACCCAGTACTTC. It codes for CASSLPVGETQYF.

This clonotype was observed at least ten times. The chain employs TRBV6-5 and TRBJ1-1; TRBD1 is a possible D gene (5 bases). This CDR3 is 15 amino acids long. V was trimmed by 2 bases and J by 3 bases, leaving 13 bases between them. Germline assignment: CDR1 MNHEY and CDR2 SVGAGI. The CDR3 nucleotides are TGTGCCAGCAGTTACAATCGGGGCGCCGACACTGAAGCTTTCTTT. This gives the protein CASSYNRGADTEAFF.

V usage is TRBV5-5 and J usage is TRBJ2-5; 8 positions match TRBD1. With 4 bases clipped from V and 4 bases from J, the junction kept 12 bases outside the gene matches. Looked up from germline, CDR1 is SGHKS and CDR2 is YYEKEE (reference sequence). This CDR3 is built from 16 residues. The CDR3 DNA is TGTGCCAGCAGCCTAACGGGACAGGCCCTCCGAGAGACCCAGTACTTC. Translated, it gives CASSLTGQALRETQYF.

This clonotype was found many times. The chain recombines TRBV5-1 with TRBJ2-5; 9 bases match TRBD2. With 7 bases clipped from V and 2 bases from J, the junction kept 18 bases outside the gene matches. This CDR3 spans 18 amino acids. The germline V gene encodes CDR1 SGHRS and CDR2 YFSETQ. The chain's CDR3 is CASSPGASGTRVQETQYF. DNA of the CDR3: TGCGCCAGCTCCCCCGGGGCTAGCGGGACAAGAGTTCAAGAGACCCAGTACTTC. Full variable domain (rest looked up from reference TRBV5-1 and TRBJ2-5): KAGVTQTPRYLIKTRGQQVTLSCSPISGHRSVSWYQQTPGQGLQFLFEYFSETQRNKGNFPGRFSGRQFSNSRSEMNVSTLELGDSALYLCASSPGASGTRVQETQYFGPGTRLLVL.

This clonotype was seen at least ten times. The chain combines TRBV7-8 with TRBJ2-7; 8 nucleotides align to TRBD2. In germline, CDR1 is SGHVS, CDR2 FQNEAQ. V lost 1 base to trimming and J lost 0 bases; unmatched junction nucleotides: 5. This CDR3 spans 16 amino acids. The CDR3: CASSLGSSGSSYEQYF. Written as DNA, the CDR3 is TGTGCCAGCAGCTTAGGGAGCAGCGGGAGCTCCTACGAGCAGTACTTC.